The 11 T cell receptor beta chains below come from one sample, sequenced in a study of blood T cell repertoires in COVID-19. Assay used: immunoSEQ multiplex PCR; TCRdb lists only in-frame clones, some missing. This repertoire shows approximately 450,000 clones, around 91% found once; its top ten account for 0.95% to 1.2%. Sample: PBMCs or T cells enriched from blood (not recorded which). The receptors were sampled from a man between 25 and 39 years old who had recovered from COVID-19.

The DNA for the CDR3 is TGTGCCAGCAGCTTAGCCGGGGGGAACACTGAAGCTTTCTTT. Translating it yields CASSLAGGNTEAFF. The chain uses TRBV11-1 and TRBJ1-1; maybe TRBD1 (5 bases). The V and J ends lost 0 bases and 1 base respectively, with 6 bases between them. The CDR3 has 14 residues. Germline V gene sequence: CDR1 SGHAT, CDR2 FQDESV (reference sequence).

Turning to this clone: Because the CDR3's place on the DNA is in doubt, the DNA is left out and the CDR3 is given as listed by TCRdb. This chain joins TRBV28 and TRBJ1-1; the table's D call, TRBD1, was not checked against the DNA. The germline CDR1 and CDR2 sequences are MDHEN and SYDVKM. Termini included, the CDR3 measures 14 amino acids. This CDR3 is CASSFLAGGTEAFF.

This sequence joins TRBV7-9 and TRBJ2-7; maybe TRBD2 (5 bases). V was shortened by 5 bases and J by 2 bases, with 13 bases between the two germline ends. This CDR3 has 14 amino acids. Per germline, CDR1 SEHNR and CDR2 FQNEAQ (reference sequence). The CDR3, as DNA: TGTGCCAGCAGCCGGGCGGCGGGTACCTACGAGCAGTACTTC. Translation: CASSRAAGTYEQYF.

V gene TRBV11-2 combines with J gene TRBJ1-1; a weak D match, TRBD1 (5 bases). Trimming shortened V by 1 base and J by 0 bases, and 6 bases separated the two germline ends. Germline lookup yields CDR1 SGHAT and CDR2 FQNNGV. The CDR3 spans 14 residues. The CDR3 here is CASSLGQMNTEAFF. The CDR3, as DNA: TGTGCCAGCAGCTTAGGACAGATGAACACTGAAGCTTTCTTT.

V is TRBV7-9 and J is TRBJ2-1; D might be TRBD1 (6 bases). Trimming cost V 6 bases and J 9 bases, with 24 bases left between them. CDR1 and CDR2 (germline): SEHNR, FQNEAQ (reference sequence). The CDR3 has 16 amino acids. As DNA, the CDR3 is TGTGCCAGCAGTACAGGTGGGGGCGGTTTTTATTTTGAGCAGTTCTTC. Amino acids: CASSTGGGGFYFEQFF.

The J gene is TRBJ2-2, the V gene TRBV6-5, with 8 positions matching TRBD1. Germline CDR1 is MNHEY and CDR2 is SVGAGI. Trimming at V came to 6 bases and at J to 5 bases, leaving 8 bases not matched to a gene. The CDR3 has 15 residues. CDR3 nucleotides: TGTGCCAGCAGGGGGCAGGGGGCAGGGACCGGGGAGCTGTTTTTT. Translating gives CASRGQGAGTGELFF.

The CDR3 DNA reads as TGTGCCAGCTCAGGTGGACAGGCGGACCGGAACACTGAAGCTTTCTTT. As protein: CASSGGQADRNTEAFF. This chain uses TRBV18 with TRBJ1-1; TRBD1 matches at 7 bases. The V segment lost 5 bases and the J segment 1 base; nucleotides outside the gene matches: 10. CDR1 is KGHSH, CDR2 LQKENI, per germline. CDR3 length equals 16 residues. The whole variable domain, remainder taken from reference TRBV18 and TRBJ1-1, is NAGVMQNPRHLVRRRGQEARLRCSPMKGHSHVYWYRQLPEEGLKFMVYLQKENIIDESGMPKERFSAEFPKEGPSILRIQQVVRGDSAAYFCASSGGQADRNTEAFFGQGTRLTVV.

The chain couples TRBV2 to TRBJ2-1; 10 bases align to TRBD2. This CDR3 spans 15 amino acids. CDR1 is SNHLY, CDR2 FYNNEI, per germline. J was trimmed by 9 bases and V by 4 bases; bases with no gene match: 9. The CDR3 nucleotides read TGTGCCAGCAGTGTAGATAGCGGGAGGTATAGTGAGCAGTTCTTC. The encoded protein is CASSVDSGRYSEQFF.

The CDR3 coding sequence is TGTGCCAGCAGTTTCAAGGCCGGGACTCCCTCCTACGAGCAGTACTTC. Its protein product is CASSFKAGTPSYEQYF. The rearrangement joins TRBV6-5 to TRBJ2-7; D may be TRBD2 (6 bases). CDR1 MNHEY and CDR2 SVGAGI come from the germline V gene. The CDR3 sequence is 16 residues long. Trimming shortened V by 4 bases and J by 0 bases, and 16 bases separated the two germline ends.

This clone was recorded once. The chain joins TRBV19 to TRBJ1-2, with D hard to call. The V end was cut by 5 bases, the J end by 0 bases, with 10 bases between. Germline-derived CDR1 and CDR2 are LNHDA and SQIVND (reference sequence). The CDR3 has 14 amino acids. Written as DNA, the CDR3 is TGTGCCAGTAGTGAGGGAGGGTCTAACTATGGCTACACCTTC. Encoded protein: CASSEGGSNYGYTF. The variable domain in full, completed from reference TRBV19 and TRBJ1-2, reads DGGITQSPKYLFRKEGQNVTLSCEQNLNHDAMYWYRQDPGQGLRLIYYSQIVNDFQKGDIAEGYSVSREKKESFPLTVTSAQKNPTAFYLCASSEGGSNYGYTFGSGTRLTVV.

J is TRBJ1-5 and V is TRBV6-1; D possibly corresponds to TRBD1 (6 bases). The V and J ends lost 3 bases and 4 bases respectively, with 13 bases between them. This CDR3 spans 15 amino acids. Germline V gives CDR1 MNHNS, CDR2 SASEGT. The CDR3 DNA reads as TGTGCCAGCAGTGAGGTGACAGGCGCTAATCAGCCCCAGCATTTT. Encoded protein: CASSEVTGANQPQHF.